This T cell receptor (beta chain) derives from a study of blood T cells in healthy people across ages. Alongside a J-beta primer mix, a sample-barcoded 5' primer served in a second PCR lasting roughly 6 to 11 cycles. One entry per CDR3 protein, called by TCRdb with MiXCR from the 5' RACE reads. The sample yields approximately 850,000 distinct CDR3 sequences, 44% seen once. A remark on this clonotype: A much bigger clone sits one base away, suggesting this may be a read error.

Sequenced: blood. The clonotype comes from a man between 60 and 70 years old in good health.

Here the CDR3 reads CASSYGTGGYGQYF. CDR3 in DNA: TGTGCCAGCAGTTACGGGACAGGGGGCTACGGGCAGTACTTC. This rearrangement joins TRBV6-2 or TRBV6-3 to TRBJ2-7; TRBD1 matches 12 bases. This CDR3 spans 14 amino acids. Germline lookup yields CDR1 MNHEY and CDR2 SVGEGT.